These 5 T cell receptor beta chains were all obtained from the same sample, sequenced in a study of blood T cell repertoires in COVID-19. Assay: immunoSEQ multiplex PCR; the TCRdb copy retains only in-frame clones and omits some. The sample includes about 390,000 clones, 85% to 90% of them seen just once. The sequencing sample was made of PBMCs or T cells enriched from blood (not recorded which). These receptors came from a woman aged 45-65 years who had recovered from COVID-19.

This clone was seen only once. The gene calls are TRBV27 and TRBJ1-3, with 10 bases lining up with TRBD1. The CDR3 has 17 residues. Losses at the gene ends were 3 bases for V and 0 bases for J; bases not matched to a gene: 5. In germline, CDR1 is MNHEY, CDR2 SMNVEV (reference sequence). CDR3 DNA: TGTGCCAGCAGTTTTTCGGGACAGGGGATCTCTGGAAACACCATATATTTT. Translated: CASSFSGQGISGNTIYF.

The chain recombines TRBV18 with TRBJ2-7; TRBD1 matches at 12 bases. The germline gives CDR1 KGHSH, CDR2 LQKENI. Losses at the gene ends were 5 bases for V and 4 bases for J; bases not matched to a gene: 6. CDR3 length: 15 amino acids. The CDR3 loop is CASSIPGQGAYEQYF. CDR3 DNA sequence: TGTGCCAGCTCAATTCCGGGACAGGGGGCGTACGAGCAGTACTTC.

The V call is TRBV19, the J call TRBJ1-1, with 7 bases matching TRBD1. The CDR3 consists of 15 residues. V shed 2 bases and J 9 bases; nucleotides not matched to a gene: 12. Germline-derived CDR1 and CDR2 are LNHDA and SQIVND (reference sequence). The CDR3 sequence is CASSIIGMEQGKAFF. The CDR3 bases are TGTGCCAGTAGTATAATCGGAATGGAACAGGGGAAAGCTTTCTTT.

The chain combines TRBV7-9 with TRBJ1-5; the D gene is possibly TRBD1 (6 bases). The V gene lost 5 bases and the J gene lost 5 bases, with 13 bases spanning the gap. Germline assignment: CDR1 SEHNR and CDR2 FQNEAQ (reference sequence). The CDR3 loop spans 14 amino acids. The CDR3 reads CASSKGGGHQPQHF. The CDR3 DNA sequence: TGTGCCAGCAGCAAAGGGGGGGGGCATCAGCCCCAGCATTTT.

The chain employs TRBV3-1 (or the pseudogene TRBV3-2) and TRBJ1-2; the D is unclear. Trimming shortened V by 3 bases and J by 7 bases, and 9 bases separated the two germline ends. This CDR3 spans 12 amino acids. Germline CDR1 LGHDT, CDR2 YNNKEL (reference sequence). CDR3 region: CASSQTEGGYTF. CDR3 sequence (DNA): TGTGCCAGCAGCCAGACTGAGGGTGGCTACACCTTC.